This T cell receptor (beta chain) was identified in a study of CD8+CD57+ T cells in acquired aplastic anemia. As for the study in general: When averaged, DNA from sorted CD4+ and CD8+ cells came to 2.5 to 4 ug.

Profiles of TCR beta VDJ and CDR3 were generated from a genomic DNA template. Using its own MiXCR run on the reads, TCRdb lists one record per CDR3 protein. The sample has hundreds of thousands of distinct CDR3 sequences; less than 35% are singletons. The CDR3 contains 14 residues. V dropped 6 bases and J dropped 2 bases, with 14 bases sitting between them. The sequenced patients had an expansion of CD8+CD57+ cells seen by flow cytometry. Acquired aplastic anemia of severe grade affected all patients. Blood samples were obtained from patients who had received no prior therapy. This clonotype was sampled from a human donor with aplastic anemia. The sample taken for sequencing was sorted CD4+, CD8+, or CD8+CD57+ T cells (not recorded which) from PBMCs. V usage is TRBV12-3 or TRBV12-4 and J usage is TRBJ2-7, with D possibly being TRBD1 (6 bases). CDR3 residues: CASRIGGQTYEQYF. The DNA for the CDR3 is TGTGCCAGCAGAATAGGTGGACAGACCTACGAGCAGTACTTC.